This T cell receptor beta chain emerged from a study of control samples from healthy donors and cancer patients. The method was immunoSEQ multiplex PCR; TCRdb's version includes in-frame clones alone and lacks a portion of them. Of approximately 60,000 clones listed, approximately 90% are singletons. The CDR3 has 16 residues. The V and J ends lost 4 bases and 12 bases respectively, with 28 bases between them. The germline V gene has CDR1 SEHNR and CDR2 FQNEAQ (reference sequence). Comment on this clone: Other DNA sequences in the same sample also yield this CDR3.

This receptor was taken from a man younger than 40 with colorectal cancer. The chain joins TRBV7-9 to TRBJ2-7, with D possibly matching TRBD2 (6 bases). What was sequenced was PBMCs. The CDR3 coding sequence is TGTGCCAGCAGCTCCCAATTCGAGGAGGGGCCCTACTTGCGGTACTTC. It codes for CASSSQFEEGPYLRYF. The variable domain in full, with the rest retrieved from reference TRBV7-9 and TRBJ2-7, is DTGVSQNPRHKITKRGQNVTFRCDPISEHNRLYWYRQTLGQGPEFLTYFQNEAQLEKSRLLSDRFSAERPKGSFSTLEIQRTEQGDSAMYLCASSSQFEEGPYLRYFGPGTRLTVT.